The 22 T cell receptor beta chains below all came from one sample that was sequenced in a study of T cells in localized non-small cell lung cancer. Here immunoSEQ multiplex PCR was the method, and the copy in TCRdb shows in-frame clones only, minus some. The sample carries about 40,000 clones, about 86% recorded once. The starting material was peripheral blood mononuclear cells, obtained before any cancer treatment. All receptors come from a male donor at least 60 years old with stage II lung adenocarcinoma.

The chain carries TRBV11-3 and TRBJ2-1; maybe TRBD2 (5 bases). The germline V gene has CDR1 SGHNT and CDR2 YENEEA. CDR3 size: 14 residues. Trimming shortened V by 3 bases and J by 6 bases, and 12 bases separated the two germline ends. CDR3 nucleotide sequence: TGTGCCAGCAGCTTGGACTCCTCAGTCAATGAGCAGTTCTTC. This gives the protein CASSLDSSVNEQFF.

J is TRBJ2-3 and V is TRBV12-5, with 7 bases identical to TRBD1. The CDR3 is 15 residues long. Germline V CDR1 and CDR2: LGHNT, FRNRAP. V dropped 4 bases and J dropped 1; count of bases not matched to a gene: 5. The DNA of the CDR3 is TGTGCTAGTGGTTACGGGGACAGACGCACAGATACGCAGTATTTT. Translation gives CASGYGDRRTDTQYF.

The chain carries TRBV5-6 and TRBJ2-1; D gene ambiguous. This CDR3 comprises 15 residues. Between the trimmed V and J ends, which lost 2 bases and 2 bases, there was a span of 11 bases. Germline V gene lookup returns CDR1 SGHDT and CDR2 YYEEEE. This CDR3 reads CASSFSSIPYNEQFF. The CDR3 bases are TGTGCCAGCAGCTTTAGCTCCATCCCCTACAATGAGCAGTTCTTC.

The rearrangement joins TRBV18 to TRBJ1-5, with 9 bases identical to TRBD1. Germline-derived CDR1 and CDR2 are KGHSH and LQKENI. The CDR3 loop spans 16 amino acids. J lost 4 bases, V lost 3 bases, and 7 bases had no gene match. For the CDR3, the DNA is TGTGCCAGCTCACCCCCGGGACAGGGCCCTAATCAGCCCCAGCATTTT. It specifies CASSPPGQGPNQPQHF.

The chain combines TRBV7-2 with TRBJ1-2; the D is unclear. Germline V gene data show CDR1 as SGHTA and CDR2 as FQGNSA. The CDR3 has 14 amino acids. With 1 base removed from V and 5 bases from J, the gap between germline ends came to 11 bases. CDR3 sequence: CASSLDRSRYGYTF. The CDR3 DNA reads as TGTGCCAGCAGCTTAGACCGCTCAAGATATGGCTACACCTTC.

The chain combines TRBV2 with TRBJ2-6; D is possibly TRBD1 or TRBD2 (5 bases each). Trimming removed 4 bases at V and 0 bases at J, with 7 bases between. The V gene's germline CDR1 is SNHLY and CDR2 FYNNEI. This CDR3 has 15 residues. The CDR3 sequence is CASSVGDSGANVLTF. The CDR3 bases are TGTGCCAGCAGTGTGGGGGACTCTGGGGCCAACGTCCTGACTTTC.

In DNA, the CDR3 is TGTGCCAGCAGCTTAATAACAGGGGCTGACGGGGAGCTGTTTTTT. Translating gives CASSLITGADGELFF. This chain connects TRBV7-6 to TRBJ2-2, with TRBD1 matching 7 bases. Germline V CDR1 and CDR2: SGHVS, FNYEAQ. After removal of 2 bases from V and 7 bases from J, the junction contained 7 bases not matched to a gene. The length of the CDR3 is 15 residues.

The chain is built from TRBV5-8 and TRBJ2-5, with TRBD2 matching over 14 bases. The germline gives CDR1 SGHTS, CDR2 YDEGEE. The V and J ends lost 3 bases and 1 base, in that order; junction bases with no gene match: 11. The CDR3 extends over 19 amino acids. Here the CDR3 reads CASSWGTSGSFGAQETQYF. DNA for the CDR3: TGTGCCAGCAGCTGGGGGACTAGCGGGAGCTTTGGGGCCCAAGAGACCCAGTACTTC.

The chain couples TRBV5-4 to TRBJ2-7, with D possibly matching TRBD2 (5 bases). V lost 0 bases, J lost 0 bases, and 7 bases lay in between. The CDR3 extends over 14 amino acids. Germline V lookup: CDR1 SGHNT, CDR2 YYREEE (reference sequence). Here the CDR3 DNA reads TGTGCCAGCAGCTTGGTGGGGAGCTCCTACGAGCAGTACTTC. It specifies CASSLVGSSYEQYF.

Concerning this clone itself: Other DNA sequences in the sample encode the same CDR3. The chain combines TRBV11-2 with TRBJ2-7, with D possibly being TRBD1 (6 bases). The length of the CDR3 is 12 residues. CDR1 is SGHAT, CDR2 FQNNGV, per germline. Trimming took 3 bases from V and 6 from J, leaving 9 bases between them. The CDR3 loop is CASSFTGLEQYF. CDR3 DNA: TGTGCCAGCAGCTTCACAGGGCTCGAGCAGTACTTC.

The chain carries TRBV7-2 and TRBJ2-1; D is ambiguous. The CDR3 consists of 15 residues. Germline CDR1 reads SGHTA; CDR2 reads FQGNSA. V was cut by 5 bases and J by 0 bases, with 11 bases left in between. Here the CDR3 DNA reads TGTGCCAGCAGCATTGGGCCGAGCTCCTACAATGAGCAGTTCTTC. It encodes CASSIGPSSYNEQFF.

CDR3 sequence reads: CASSLPGTGIETQYF. The DNA for the CDR3 is TGTGCCAGCAGCCTACCCGGGACAGGGATAGAGACCCAGTACTTC. The chain combines TRBV5-6 with TRBJ2-5, with 9 positions matching TRBD1. The CDR3 is 15 amino acids. Looked up from germline, CDR1 is SGHDT and CDR2 is YYEEEE. Trimming took 4 bases from V and 4 from J; bases not matched to a gene: 8.

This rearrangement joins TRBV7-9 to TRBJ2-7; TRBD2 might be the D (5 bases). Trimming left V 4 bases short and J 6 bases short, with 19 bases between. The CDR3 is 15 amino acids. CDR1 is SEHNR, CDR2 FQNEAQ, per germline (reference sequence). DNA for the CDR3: TGTGCCAGCAGCTCCCCAGGAGGTGGTTCGGGCGAGCAGTACTTC. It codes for CASSSPGGGSGEQYF.

In DNA form, the CDR3 reads TGTGCCAGCAGTTACGACTCCAGGGTAAATGAGCAGTTCTTC. This gives the protein CASSYDSRVNEQFF. The chain uses TRBV6-5 and TRBJ2-1; D may be TRBD1 (5 bases). This CDR3 has 14 residues. V lost 2 bases to trimming and J lost 7 bases, with 12 bases between them. The germline CDR1 and CDR2 sequences are MNHEY and SVGAGI.

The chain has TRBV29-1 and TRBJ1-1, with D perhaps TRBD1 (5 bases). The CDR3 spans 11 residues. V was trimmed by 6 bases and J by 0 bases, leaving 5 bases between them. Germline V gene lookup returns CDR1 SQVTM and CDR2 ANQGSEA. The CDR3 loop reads CSVQVNTEAFF. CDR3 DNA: TGCAGCGTACAGGTGAACACTGAAGCTTTCTTT.

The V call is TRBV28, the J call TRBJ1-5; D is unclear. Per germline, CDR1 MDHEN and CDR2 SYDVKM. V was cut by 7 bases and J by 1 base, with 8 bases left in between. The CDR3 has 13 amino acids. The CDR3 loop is CASTTLSNQPQHF. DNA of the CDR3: TGTGCCAGCACGACCTTAAGCAATCAGCCCCAGCATTTT.

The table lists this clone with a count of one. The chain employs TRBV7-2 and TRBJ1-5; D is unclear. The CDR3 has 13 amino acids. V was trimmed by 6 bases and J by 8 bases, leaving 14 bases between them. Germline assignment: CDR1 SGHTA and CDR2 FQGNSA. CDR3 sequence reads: CASRFKGAEPQHF. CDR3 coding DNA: TGTGCCAGCAGGTTCAAGGGCGCCGAGCCCCAGCATTTT.

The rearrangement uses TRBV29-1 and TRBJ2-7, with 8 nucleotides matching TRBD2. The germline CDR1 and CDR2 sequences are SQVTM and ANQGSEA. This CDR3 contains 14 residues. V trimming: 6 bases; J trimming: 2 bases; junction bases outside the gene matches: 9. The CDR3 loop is CSVTGTRKTYEQYF. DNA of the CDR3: TGCAGCGTGACCGGGACTAGGAAGACCTACGAGCAGTACTTC.

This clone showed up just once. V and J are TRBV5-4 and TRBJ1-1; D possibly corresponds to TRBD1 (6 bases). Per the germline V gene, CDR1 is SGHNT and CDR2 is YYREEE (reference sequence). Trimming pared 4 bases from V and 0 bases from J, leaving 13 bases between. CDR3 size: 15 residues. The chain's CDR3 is CASSEPRGVNTEAFF. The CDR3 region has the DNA TGTGCCAGCAGCGAACCCAGGGGCGTGAACACTGAAGCTTTCTTT.

The CDR3 loop reads CASSLVSGTPLTGELFF. The CDR3 coding sequence is TGTGCCAGCAGCTTGGTCAGCGGGACCCCTCTCACCGGGGAGCTGTTTTTT. The chain links TRBV5-4 to TRBJ2-2; the match to TRBD2 covers 7 bases. The CDR3 length is 17 residues. Germline V gene sequence: CDR1 SGHNT, CDR2 YYREEE (reference sequence). After removal of 0 bases from V and 4 bases from J, the junction contained 9 bases not matched to a gene.

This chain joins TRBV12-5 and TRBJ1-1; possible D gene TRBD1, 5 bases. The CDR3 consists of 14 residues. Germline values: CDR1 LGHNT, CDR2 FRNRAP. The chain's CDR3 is CATTLGGVMTEAFF. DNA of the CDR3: TGTGCCACCACCCTTGGGGGGGTAATGACTGAAGCTTTCTTT. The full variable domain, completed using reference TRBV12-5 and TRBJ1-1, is DARVTQTPRHKVTEMGQEVTMRCQPILGHNTVFWYRQTMMQGLELLAYFRNRAPLDDSGMPKDRFSAEMPDATLATLKIQPSEPRDSAVYFCATTLGGVMTEAFFGQGTRLTVV.

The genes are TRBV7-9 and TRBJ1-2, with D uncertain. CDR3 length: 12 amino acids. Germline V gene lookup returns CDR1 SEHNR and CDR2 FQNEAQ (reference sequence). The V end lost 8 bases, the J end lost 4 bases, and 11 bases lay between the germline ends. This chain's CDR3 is CASHGDSYGYTF. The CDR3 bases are TGTGCCAGCCACGGTGACTCCTATGGCTACACCTTC.